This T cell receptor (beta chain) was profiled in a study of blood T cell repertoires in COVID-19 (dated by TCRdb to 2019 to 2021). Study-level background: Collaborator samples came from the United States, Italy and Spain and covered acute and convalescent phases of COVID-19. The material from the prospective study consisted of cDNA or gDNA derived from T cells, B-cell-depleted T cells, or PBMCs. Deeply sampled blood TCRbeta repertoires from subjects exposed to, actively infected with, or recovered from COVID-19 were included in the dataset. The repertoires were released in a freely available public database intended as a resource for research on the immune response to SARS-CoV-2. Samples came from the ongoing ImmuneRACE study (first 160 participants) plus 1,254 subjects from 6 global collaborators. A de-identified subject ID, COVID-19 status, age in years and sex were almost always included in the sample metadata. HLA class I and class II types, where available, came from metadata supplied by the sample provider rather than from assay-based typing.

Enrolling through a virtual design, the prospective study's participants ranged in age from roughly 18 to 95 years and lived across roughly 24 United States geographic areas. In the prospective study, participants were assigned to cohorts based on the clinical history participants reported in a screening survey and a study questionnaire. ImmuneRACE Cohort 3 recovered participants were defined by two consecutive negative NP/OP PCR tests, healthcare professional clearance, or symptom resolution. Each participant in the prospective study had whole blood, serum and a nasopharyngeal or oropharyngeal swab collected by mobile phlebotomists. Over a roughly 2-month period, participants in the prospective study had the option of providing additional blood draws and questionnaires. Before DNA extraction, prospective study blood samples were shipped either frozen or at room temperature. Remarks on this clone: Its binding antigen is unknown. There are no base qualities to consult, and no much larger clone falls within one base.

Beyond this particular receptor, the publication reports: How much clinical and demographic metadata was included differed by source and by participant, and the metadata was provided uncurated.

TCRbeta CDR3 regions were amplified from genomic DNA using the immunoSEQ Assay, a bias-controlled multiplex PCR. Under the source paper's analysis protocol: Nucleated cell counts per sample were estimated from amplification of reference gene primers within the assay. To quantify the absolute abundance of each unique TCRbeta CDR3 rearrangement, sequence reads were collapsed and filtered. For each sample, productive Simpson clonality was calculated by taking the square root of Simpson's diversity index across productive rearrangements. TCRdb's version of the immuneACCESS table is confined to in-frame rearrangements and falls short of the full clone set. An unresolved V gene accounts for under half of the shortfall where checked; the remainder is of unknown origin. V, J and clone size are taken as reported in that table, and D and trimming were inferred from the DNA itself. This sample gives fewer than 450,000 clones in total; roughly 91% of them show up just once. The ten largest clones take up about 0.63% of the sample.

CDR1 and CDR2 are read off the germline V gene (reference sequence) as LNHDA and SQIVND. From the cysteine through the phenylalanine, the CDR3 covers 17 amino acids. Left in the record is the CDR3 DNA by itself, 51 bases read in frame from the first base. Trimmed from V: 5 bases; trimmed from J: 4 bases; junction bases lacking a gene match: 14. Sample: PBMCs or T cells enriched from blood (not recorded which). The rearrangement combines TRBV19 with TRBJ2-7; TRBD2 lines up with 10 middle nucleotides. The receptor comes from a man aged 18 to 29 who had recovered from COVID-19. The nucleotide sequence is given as TGTGCCAGTAGTCCATCCGGGACTAGCGCAAAAGGGTACGAGCAGTACTTC. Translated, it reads CASSPSGTSAKGYEQYF.